This entry lists 10 T cell receptor beta chains sequenced from one sample in a study of OX40 agonist ivuxolimab in advanced cancers. TCRdb's table, derived via immunoSEQ multiplex PCR, lists solely in-frame clones and lacks some. The table has around 29,000 clones, around 87% seen once. The material sequenced was CD4+ or CD8+ T cells sorted from blood, taken in a trial of the OX40 agonist ivuxolimab. These TCRs come from an adult with an advanced solid tumor such as melanoma, head and neck, liver or kidney cancer.

The V gene is TRBV5-5, the J gene TRBJ2-3; TRBD2 matches 9 bases. V was pared by 4 bases and J by 3 bases, with 6 bases of the junction left unmatched. The CDR3 is 15 residues long. Germline V gene data show CDR1 as SGHKS and CDR2 as YYEKEE (reference sequence). The CDR3, as DNA: TGTGCCAGCAGCCCTGGACTAGCGTGGACAGATACGCAGTATTTT. This gives the protein CASSPGLAWTDTQYF.

This clone has only one observation. This sequence joins TRBV11-3 and TRBJ2-1, with D possibly being TRBD1 (6 bases). V was clipped by 0 bases and J by 13 bases, with 19 bases between them. From germline, CDR1 is SGHNT and CDR2 YENEEA. This CDR3 is 15 amino acids long. The CDR3 spells CASSLDRAGAWYQFF. For the CDR3, the DNA is TGTGCCAGCAGCTTAGATCGGGCAGGGGCTTGGTATCAGTTCTTC.

The chain combines TRBV6-5 with TRBJ2-1; TRBD2 aligns across 9 bases. The germline gives CDR1 MNHEY, CDR2 SVGAGI. J was trimmed by 9 bases and V by 10 bases; bases with no gene match: 13. This CDR3 contains 14 residues. The CDR3 protein is CATRGLALSIEQFF. CDR3 DNA: TGTGCCACTCGGGGACTAGCCTTGAGCATTGAGCAGTTCTTC.

This clone was seen a single time. V and J are TRBV7-3 and TRBJ2-3, with a tentative D call TRBD1 (6 bases). V dropped 4 bases and J dropped 4 bases, with 18 bases sitting between them. The CDR3 is made up of 16 amino acids. Germline CDR1 and CDR2: SGHTA and FQGTGA. The CDR3 DNA is TGTGCCAGCAGCTCAACTCAGGGGAAGGGAGCAGATACGCAGTATTTT. Residues: CASSSTQGKGADTQYF.

J is TRBJ2-1 and V is TRBV19; tentative D call: TRBD1 (8 bases). V was shortened by 7 bases and J by 6 bases, with 31 bases between the two germline ends. Per germline, CDR1 LNHDA and CDR2 SQIVND (reference sequence). The length of the CDR3 is 19 residues. Here the CDR3 reads CASTPSLGIWTGRANEQFF. CDR3 bases: TGTGCCAGTACCCCCTCCCTGGGGATTTGGACAGGGAGGGCCAATGAGCAGTTCTTC.

This clone showed up just once. This chain joins TRBV7-9 and TRBJ2-7, with D hard to call. CDR1 SEHNR and CDR2 FQNEAQ come from the germline V gene (reference sequence). This CDR3 region has 16 residues. Deletions cut 5 bases from V and 2 bases from J, with 19 bases between. In DNA, the CDR3 is TGTGCCAGCAGCAACTCCCGGCTCTTTTACACCTACGAGCAGTACTTC. It is translated as CASSNSRLFYTYEQYF.

V gene TRBV11-3 combines with J gene TRBJ1-4; 7 nucleotides match TRBD1. V gave up 5 bases and J gave up 7 bases; unmatched junction bases: 7. CDR3 length: 14 amino acids. Germline CDR1 is SGHNT and CDR2 is YENEEA. The CDR3, as DNA: TGTGCCAGCAGCAGAACAGGGGAGGTTGAAAAACTGTTTTTT. Its translation: CASSRTGEVEKLFF.

This chain links TRBV4-3 with TRBJ1-1; D is perhaps TRBD1 (5 bases). The CDR3 consists of 14 residues. CDR1 and CDR2 (germline): LGHNA, YSLEER. Trimming took 1 base from V and 8 from J, leaving 14 bases between them. CDR3 bases: TGCGCCAGCAGCCAAGTCGCCTGGACAACCGAAGCTTTCTTT. Encoded protein: CASSQVAWTTEAFF.

CDR3 residues: CASSSSLGDPYGYTF. CDR3 sequence (DNA): TGTGCCAGCAGCTCCTCTCTGGGGGACCCCTATGGCTACACCTTC. This rearrangement joins TRBV5-6 to TRBJ1-2; tentatively, D is TRBD1 (5 bases). Trimming removed 3 bases from V and 4 bases from J, with 16 bases in between. CDR3 length: 15 amino acids. The germline V gene has CDR1 SGHDT and CDR2 YYEEEE.

The V call is TRBV4-1, the J call TRBJ1-1, with unresolved D. The CDR3 covers 15 residues. Germline lookup yields CDR1 MGHRA and CDR2 YSYEKL. Trimming shortened V by 0 bases and J by 2 bases, and 10 bases separated the two germline ends. For the CDR3, the DNA is TGCGCCAGCAGCCAAGATAGTGACTTCAACACTGAAGCTTTCTTT. Its translation is CASSQDSDFNTEAFF.